Presented here are 22 T cell receptor beta chains from one specimen sequenced in a study of T cell repertoires in cytomegalovirus infection. Each CDR3 protein gets one entry after TCRdb re-called the reads with MiXCR. Of over 300,000 distinct CDR3 sequences in the sample, around 9.5% were seen once. Sequenced input: PBMCs. These receptors all come from a human donor in good health (CMV status not recorded). Some clones in this sample may be carry-over from other donors' samples.

This clonotype showed up many times. The chain links TRBV5-1 to TRBJ2-2; no firm D call. CDR3 length: 14 amino acids. The V end lost 0 bases, the J end lost 6 bases, and 9 bases lay between the germline ends. Germline V gene data show CDR1 as SGHRS and CDR2 as YFSETQ. In DNA form, the CDR3 reads TGCGCCAGCAGCTTGGGTCCGGGCCCCGGGGAGCTGTTTTTT. This translates into CASSLGPGPGELFF.

This sequence joins TRBV6-2 or TRBV6-3 and TRBJ2-5, with a weak D call TRBD2 (6 bases). CDR1 and CDR2 (germline): MNHEY, SVGEGT. The length of the CDR3 is 13 residues. Trimming left V 2 bases short and J 5 bases short, with 9 bases between. CDR3 in DNA: TGTGCCAGCAGTTACCGGGAGCTGGAGACCCAGTACTTC. Protein sequence: CASSYRELETQYF.

This clonotype was observed at least ten times. The chain recombines TRBV7-2 with TRBJ2-6; D might be TRBD2 (5 bases). CDR1 SGHTA and CDR2 FQGNSA come from the germline V gene. This CDR3 comprises 16 residues. Trimming left V 4 bases short and J 2 bases short, with 12 bases between. CDR3 sequence reads: CASSSQRSAGANVLTF. The DNA for the CDR3 is TGTGCCAGCAGCTCCCAGCGGAGCGCTGGGGCCAACGTCCTGACTTTC. The whole variable domain, remainder taken from reference TRBV7-2 and TRBJ2-6, is GAGVSQSPSNKVTEKGKDVELRCDPISGHTALYWYRQSLGQGLEFLIYFQGNSAPDKSGLPSDRFSAERTGGSVSTLTIQRTQQEDSAVYLCASSSQRSAGANVLTFGAGSRLTVL.

The chain employs TRBV28 and TRBJ2-3, with 12 bases identical to TRBD2. From germline, CDR1 is MDHEN and CDR2 SYDVKM. V lost 6 bases and J lost 6; bases outside the gene matches: 4. The CDR3 loop spans 14 amino acids. The DNA for the CDR3 is TGTGCCAGCAGCGGACTAGCGGGGACGGATACGCAGTATTTT. Amino acid sequence: CASSGLAGTDTQYF. Full variable domain (missing parts from reference TRBV28 and TRBJ2-3): DVKVTQSSRYLVKRTGEKVFLECVQDMDHENMFWYRQDPGLGLRLIYFSYDVKMKEKGDIPEGYSVSREKKERFSLILESASTNQTSMYLCASSGLAGTDTQYFGPGTRLTVL.

This clonotype was picked up many times. V usage is TRBV7-2 and J usage is TRBJ2-7; 9 bases line up with TRBD2. J gave up 6 bases and V 5 bases, and 11 bases lay outside the gene matches. The CDR3 covers 15 residues. CDR1 is SGHTA, CDR2 FQGNSA, per germline. Here the CDR3 DNA reads TGTGCCAGCAGCCGCCTGGGCGGGAGGGTTGCCGAGCAGTACTTC. Translation: CASSRLGGRVAEQYF.

This clonotype was counted ten times or more. The rearrangement uses TRBV7-2 and TRBJ2-1; D is tentatively TRBD1 or TRBD2 (5 bases each). This CDR3 has 16 amino acids. V shed 5 bases and J shed 2 bases, with 16 bases lying between them. Per the germline V gene, CDR1 is SGHTA and CDR2 is FQGNSA. CDR3 DNA sequence: TGTGCCAGCAGCGTCCCCGGGACCGCAGCCTACAATGAGCAGTTCTTC. Amino acid sequence: CASSVPGTAAYNEQFF.

The chain links TRBV19 to TRBJ1-5, with unresolved D. Germline V gene data show CDR1 as LNHDA and CDR2 as SQIVND (reference sequence). Trimming removed 3 bases from V and 6 bases from J, with 6 bases in between. There are 12 residues in the CDR3. The CDR3 DNA is TGTGCCAGTAGTATTTTGGGTCAGCCCCAGCATTTT. Translating it yields CASSILGQPQHF.

This clonotype appeared a few times. The J gene is TRBJ1-2, the V gene TRBV5-1, with D tentatively TRBD1 (5 bases). Trimming took 3 bases from V and 2 from J, leaving 8 bases between them. Germline CDR1 is SGHRS and CDR2 is YFSETQ. This CDR3 comprises 13 residues. The CDR3: CASSWDDNYGYTF. The CDR3 region has the DNA TGCGCCAGCAGCTGGGACGACAACTATGGCTACACCTTC. The full variable domain, with the rest looked up from reference TRBV5-1 and TRBJ1-2, is KAGVTQTPRYLIKTRGQQVTLSCSPISGHRSVSWYQQTPGQGLQFLFEYFSETQRNKGNFPGRFSGRQFSNSRSEMNVSTLELGDSALYLCASSWDDNYGYTFGSGTRLTVV.

This clonotype was seen ten or more times. The chain couples TRBV7-9 to TRBJ2-3, with D possibly being TRBD1 or TRBD2 (5 bases each). V gave up 0 bases and J gave up 2 bases, with 12 bases separating them. The CDR3 has 16 residues. CDR1 and CDR2 from the germline V gene are SEHNR and FQNEAQ (reference sequence). DNA of the CDR3: TGTGCCAGCAGCTTAGCGGGGACGGTGACCACAGATACGCAGTATTTT. Its translation is CASSLAGTVTTDTQYF.

This clonotype was counted many times. The V gene is TRBV7-6, the J gene TRBJ1-1; D is uncertain. CDR1 and CDR2 (germline): SGHVS, FNYEAQ. Trimming shortened V by 0 bases and J by 2 bases, and 13 bases separated the two germline ends. The CDR3 has 16 residues. The CDR3 here is CASSLAGSFPNTEAFF. CDR3 DNA sequence: TGTGCCAGCAGCTTAGCTGGAAGTTTCCCCAACACTGAAGCTTTCTTT.

The chain has TRBV7-2 and TRBJ2-7; D call uncertain. The CDR3 has 13 amino acids. Trimming took 1 base from V and 4 from J, leaving 8 bases between them. Germline-derived CDR1 and CDR2 are SGHTA and FQGNSA. The chain's CDR3 is CASSLGFTYEQYF. Here the CDR3 DNA reads TGTGCCAGCAGCTTAGGGTTTACGTACGAGCAGTACTTC.

This rearrangement joins TRBV7-9 to TRBJ2-3; TRBD1 is a possible D gene (5 bases). CDR1 is SEHNR, CDR2 FQNEAQ, per germline (reference sequence). V lost 6 bases, J lost 6 bases, and 19 bases lay in between. The CDR3 sequence is 15 residues long. CDR3 sequence: CASRPYRILKDTQYF. CDR3 DNA sequence: TGTGCCAGCAGACCGTACAGGATCCTTAAGGATACGCAGTATTTT.

This clonotype appeared many times. V and J are TRBV7-8 and TRBJ2-7; 10 bases fit TRBD1. Germline-derived CDR1 and CDR2 are SGHVS and FQNEAQ. The ends lost 3 bases at V and 2 bases at J; junction bases unmatched: 4. The CDR3 runs 15 residues. The chain's CDR3 is CASSFRDRGTYEQYF. Written as DNA, the CDR3 is TGTGCCAGCAGCTTCAGGGACAGGGGAACCTACGAGCAGTACTTC. Full variable domain (remainder filled in from reference TRBV7-8 and TRBJ2-7): GAGVSQSPRYKVAKRGQDVALRCDPISGHVSLFWYQQALGQGPEFLTYFQNEAQLDKSGLPSDRFFAERPEGSVSTLKIQRTQQEDSAVYLCASSFRDRGTYEQYFGPGTRLTVT.

This clonotype was detected many times. The chain links TRBV7-2 to TRBJ1-3; the match to TRBD1 covers 7 bases. The germline V gene has CDR1 SGHTA and CDR2 FQGNSA. Trimming took 3 bases from V and 2 from J; bases not matched to a gene: 7. The length of the CDR3 is 16 residues. The DNA of the CDR3 is TGTGCCAGCAGCTTCCAATCGGGGACAGCTGGAAACACCATATATTTT. Its protein is CASSFQSGTAGNTIYF.

A few counts support this clonotype. The chain links TRBV4-2 to TRBJ2-7, with 9 nucleotides matching TRBD1. The V gene's germline CDR1 is LGHNA and CDR2 YNFKEQ. J lost 2 bases, V lost 7 bases, and 6 bases had no gene match. The CDR3 extends over 14 amino acids. For the CDR3, the DNA is TGTGCCAGCACCGGGACAGGGAGTCCCTACGAGCAGTACTTC. Amino acids: CASTGTGSPYEQYF.

This clonotype has a handful of counts. This chain connects TRBV20-1 to TRBJ2-1; possible D gene TRBD1, 6 bases. Trimming cost V 5 bases and J 0 bases, with 11 bases left between them. The CDR3 covers 14 residues. Germline loops: CDR1 DFQATT, CDR2 SNEGSKA (reference sequence). CDR3 region: CSAQGFSSYNEQFF. The CDR3 nucleotides read TGCAGTGCTCAGGGGTTCAGCTCCTACAATGAGCAGTTCTTC.

This clonotype appeared many times. The gene calls are TRBV7-9 and TRBJ2-7; D perhaps matches TRBD2 (5 bases). Between the trimmed V and J ends, which lost 5 bases and 2 bases, there was a span of 16 bases. This CDR3 contains 15 residues. CDR1 and CDR2 (germline): SEHNR, FQNEAQ (reference sequence). The CDR3 coding sequence is TGTGCCAGCAGCGAGACTACCTTGTCTGCCTACGAGCAGTACTTC. Translation: CASSETTLSAYEQYF.

This chain uses TRBV28 with TRBJ2-1; 16 bases align to TRBD2. This CDR3 has 19 residues. The germline gives CDR1 MDHEN, CDR2 SYDVKM. V was clipped by 5 bases and J by 8 bases; unmatched bases: 15. The CDR3 DNA follows: TGTGCCAGCAGTGACATCCCCGGGACTAGCGGGAGGGTTGTGGATGAGCAGTTCTTC. Protein product: CASSDIPGTSGRVVDEQFF.

The chain joins TRBV20-1 to TRBJ1-2; weak D call: TRBD1 (5 bases). The CDR3 is 13 residues long. Trimming removed 6 bases at V and 2 bases at J, with 13 bases between. CDR1 and CDR2 from the germline V gene are DFQATT and SNEGSKA (reference sequence). Here the CDR3 reads CSAMGRGNYGYTF. CDR3 bases: TGCAGTGCCATGGGGCGGGGAAACTATGGCTACACCTTC.

This clonotype was observed a few times. This sequence joins TRBV19 and TRBJ2-7; 9 nucleotides match TRBD2. Germline V gene sequence: CDR1 LNHDA, CDR2 SQIVND (reference sequence). CDR3 size: 15 residues. The V segment lost 5 bases and the J segment 3 bases; nucleotides outside the gene matches: 8. CDR3 residues: CASSPQRGAIYEQYF. The CDR3 DNA sequence: TGTGCCAGTAGTCCCCAGCGGGGGGCTATCTACGAGCAGTACTTC.

Ten or more counts support this clonotype. The chain links TRBV19 to TRBJ2-7; 12 bases map to TRBD1. Looked up from germline, CDR1 is LNHDA and CDR2 is SQIVND (reference sequence). V trimming: 10 bases; J trimming: 11 bases; junction bases outside the gene matches: 12. The length of the CDR3 is 13 residues. For the CDR3, the DNA is TGTGCCACGAGAGGGACAGGGGGCAGAAAGGAGTACTTC. The encoded protein is CATRGTGGRKEYF.

This clonotype was seen repeatedly, ten times or more. The rearrangement joins TRBV7-2 to TRBJ2-3; TRBD2 aligns across 14 bases. The ends lost 5 bases at V and 3 bases at J; junction bases unmatched: 7. Germline V gene lookup returns CDR1 SGHTA and CDR2 FQGNSA. The CDR3 contains 17 residues. The DNA of the CDR3 is TGTGCCAGCAGCCGTCGACTAGCGGGAGGGTCGACAGATACGCAGTATTTT. Translated, it gives CASSRRLAGGSTDTQYF.